This T cell receptor beta chain comes out of a study of shared clonotypes between healthy human individuals. General study points: A handful of donors shared approximately 5% of their naive CD4 clonotypes.

J was trimmed by 3 bases and V by 0 bases; bases with no gene match: 2. Germline loops: CDR1 SGDLS, CDR2 YYNGEE. CDR3 length: 15 residues. This clone was recorded only once. The target antigen is unknown. Approximately 30,000 T cell genomes (roughly 0.2 ug DNA) went into each sorted-subset replicate. Produced via immunoSEQ multiplex PCR; TCRdb's table is partial and in-frame only. The data hold roughly 640,000 clones, with approximately 74% observed a single time. The study enrolled healthy HIV-negative adults without recent acute infections or vaccinations as donors. The V call is TRBV9, the J call TRBJ2-2; 7 positions match TRBD2. The sequence came from a woman aged 25 to 39 in good health. Material: memory CD4+ T cells sorted from blood. The sample's subset: CD45RA-negative fraction. The CDR3 spells CASSVGGSYTGELFF. The DNA of the CDR3 is TGTGCCAGCAGCGTAGGCGGGAGCTACACCGGGGAGCTGTTTTTT.